The 18 T cell receptor beta chains presented below share a single source sample, sequenced in a study of beta chain features in type 1 diabetes. Study-level findings and limits: Shortening that was moderate but significant affected the TCRB CDR3s of Type 1 diabetes patients in all four CD4+ subsets.

The investigators reverse transcribed all of the isolated RNA, so they sequenced expressed TCRB transcripts. TCRdb keeps only in-frame clones here, not all; method: immunoSEQ multiplex PCR. The sample holds hundreds of thousands of clones, around 15% seen once. These receptors are not linked to any known antigen. Sequenced input: naive CD4+ T cells from blood. The receptor source for this set is a man aged 18 to 35 with type 1 diabetes.

Note on this clone: Distinct nucleotide sequences in the sample also encode this CDR3. The chain couples TRBV18 to TRBJ1-1; tentatively, D is TRBD1 (6 bases). Trimming removed 2 bases from V and 1 base from J, with 8 bases in between. Looked up from germline, CDR1 is KGHSH and CDR2 is LQKENI. This CDR3 region has 14 residues. The CDR3 protein is CASSPNRANTEAFF. In DNA form, the CDR3 reads TGTGCCAGCTCACCAAACAGGGCGAACACTGAAGCTTTCTTT. The full variable domain, with the rest looked up from reference TRBV18 and TRBJ1-1, is NAGVMQNPRHLVRRRGQEARLRCSPMKGHSHVYWYRQLPEEGLKFMVYLQKENIIDESGMPKERFSAEFPKEGPSILRIQQVVRGDSAAYFCASSPNRANTEAFFGQGTRLTVV.

This clone was counted a few times. The J gene is TRBJ2-3, the V gene TRBV9; either TRBD1 or TRBD2 may fit D (5 bases each). V gave up 3 bases and J gave up 0 bases, with 8 bases separating them. The CDR3 spans 14 residues. Germline CDR1 is SGDLS and CDR2 is YYNGEE. CDR3 DNA sequence: TGTGCCAGCAGCGCGGGACGGAGCACAGATACGCAGTATTTT. Its translation: CASSAGRSTDTQYF.

The chain carries TRBV7-2 and TRBJ2-6; D remains ambiguous. Germline V CDR1 and CDR2: SGHTA, FQGNSA. This CDR3 comprises 14 residues. V lost 4 bases and J lost 0, with 4 bases in between. CDR3 sequence reads: CASSSSSGANVLTF. In nucleotides, the CDR3 is TGTGCCAGCAGCTCAAGCTCTGGGGCCAACGTCCTGACTTTC.

The chain combines TRBV20-1 with TRBJ2-7, with D uncertain. Trimming removed 2 bases at V and 3 bases at J, with 5 bases between. This CDR3 has 11 residues. Per the germline V gene, CDR1 is DFQATT and CDR2 is SNEGSKA (reference sequence). The CDR3 region has the DNA TGCAGTGCTAGAAAGGGCTACGAGCAGTACTTC. It yields the protein CSARKGYEQYF.

V usage is TRBV28 and J usage is TRBJ2-1; 8 bases fit TRBD1. V lost 6 bases, J lost 4 bases, and 11 bases stayed unmatched. CDR3 length equals 16 residues. Germline V gives CDR1 MDHEN, CDR2 SYDVKM. CDR3: CASRIPGTGTYNEQFF. In nucleotides, the CDR3 is TGTGCCAGCAGAATTCCCGGGACAGGAACTTACAATGAGCAGTTCTTC. Full variable domain (remainder filled in from reference TRBV28 and TRBJ2-1): DVKVTQSSRYLVKRTGEKVFLECVQDMDHENMFWYRQDPGLGLRLIYFSYDVKMKEKGDIPEGYSVSREKKERFSLILESASTNQTSMYLCASRIPGTGTYNEQFFGPGTRLTVL.

This chain uses TRBV18 with TRBJ2-5, with no clear D. Germline lookup yields CDR1 KGHSH and CDR2 LQKENI. This CDR3 contains 12 residues. Trimming removed 4 bases from V and 5 bases from J, with 8 bases in between. The CDR3 region is CASSQGRETQYF. Here the CDR3 DNA reads TGTGCCAGCTCACAGGGTCGGGAGACCCAGTACTTC.

This clone was found a few times. The CDR3 DNA is TGTGCTAGTGGTTTGGCCACAGGGATACGTCTGTACTTC. Protein: CASGLATGIRLYF. The chain combines TRBV12-5 with TRBJ2-7, with D perhaps matching TRBD1 (6 bases). Germline V CDR1 and CDR2: LGHNT, FRNRAP. Trimming took off 1 base at V and 12 bases at J, with 16 bases between the two ends. This CDR3 spans 13 amino acids.

This clone was picked up a small number of times. Other DNA sequences in this specimen translate into the identical CDR3. The rearrangement joins TRBV9 to TRBJ1-4; D unresolved. V gave up 0 bases and J gave up 4 bases, with 4 bases separating them. The CDR3 is 13 amino acids. CDR1 and CDR2 (germline): SGDLS, YYNGEE. The CDR3 DNA sequence: TGTGCCAGCAGCGTAGGTGGTAATGAAAAACTGTTTTTT. As protein: CASSVGGNEKLFF.

This clone was detected only a few times. Here the CDR3 reads CASSPETNYGYTF. The DNA of the CDR3 is TGTGCCAGCAGCCCTGAGACTAACTATGGCTACACCTTC. The chain has TRBV7-3 and TRBJ1-2; D not resolved. The CDR3 runs to 13 residues. Germline V gives CDR1 SGHTA, CDR2 FQGTGA. Trimming cost V 5 bases and J 0 bases, with 7 bases left between them.

On this clone: A read error may account for a junction end that differs from germline. The rearrangement uses TRBV27 and TRBJ1-3; D possibly corresponds to TRBD1 (5 bases). The length of the CDR3 is 14 residues. Germline V gene lookup returns CDR1 MNHEY and CDR2 SMNVEV (reference sequence). DNA for the CDR3: TGTGCCAGCAGGGGACCTGGTTCTGCAAACACCATATATTTT. Its translation is CASRGPGSANTIYF.

The rearrangement uses TRBV7-9 and TRBJ1-1, with D unclear. The CDR3 is 12 residues long. Deletions cut 5 bases from V and 8 bases from J, with 12 bases between. CDR1 and CDR2 from the germline V gene are SEHNR and FQNEAQ (reference sequence). The CDR3 loop reads CASSPQSGEAFF. CDR3 DNA: TGTGCCAGCAGCCCTCAAAGTGGGGAAGCTTTCTTT. The whole variable domain, filled in from reference TRBV7-9 and TRBJ1-1, reads DTGVSQNPRHKITKRGQNVTFRCDPISEHNRLYWYRQTLGQGPEFLTYFQNEAQLEKSRLLSDRFSAERPKGSFSTLEIQRTEQGDSAMYLCASSPQSGEAFFGQGTRLTVV.

This clone was seen only a few times. This chain connects TRBV5-1 to TRBJ2-1; 8 positions agree with TRBD1. Trimming cost V 3 bases and J 2 bases; bases outside gene matches: 4. CDR1 SGHRS and CDR2 YFSETQ come from the germline V gene. The CDR3 loop spans 15 amino acids. The CDR3 region is CASSSGQEAYNEQFF. As DNA, the CDR3 is TGCGCCAGCAGCTCGGGACAGGAGGCCTACAATGAGCAGTTCTTC.

The J gene is TRBJ2-4, the V gene TRBV9; tentative D call: TRBD1 (6 bases). Looked up from germline, CDR1 is SGDLS and CDR2 is YYNGEE. CDR3 length: 14 residues. V lost 3 bases and J 7 bases, leaving 14 bases between the germline ends. The CDR3 DNA reads TGTGCCAGCAGCGCGGGGACCCAGGGGAACATTCAGTACTTC. Amino acids: CASSAGTQGNIQYF.

This clone was observed a few times. This chain uses TRBV5-1 with TRBJ1-2; D unclear. CDR1 is SGHRS and CDR2 is YFSETQ in the germline V gene. V dropped 0 bases and J dropped 5 bases, with 8 bases sitting between them. This CDR3 is built from 13 residues. The CDR3 sequence is CASSLDRPYGYTF. Written as DNA, the CDR3 is TGCGCCAGCAGCTTGGACAGACCTTATGGCTACACCTTC.

The rearrangement uses TRBV29-1 and TRBJ2-7; either TRBD1 or TRBD2 may fit D (5 bases each). The CDR3 sequence is 13 residues long. V was trimmed by 7 bases and J by 2 bases, leaving 15 bases between them. CDR1 is SQVTM and CDR2 is ANQGSEA in the germline V gene. The CDR3 sequence is CSAKPGRTYEQYF. CDR3 sequence (DNA): TGCAGCGCGAAACCGGGACGGACCTACGAGCAGTACTTC.

This chain links TRBV2 with TRBJ1-1, with D possibly matching TRBD1 (5 bases). This CDR3 is built from 15 residues. V shed 7 bases and J shed 5 bases, with 20 bases lying between them. Germline-derived CDR1 and CDR2 are SNHLY and FYNNEI. This CDR3 is CASILELGELTEAFF. CDR3 coding DNA: TGTGCCAGCATACTAGAACTAGGGGAGTTAACTGAAGCTTTCTTT.

This clone has a handful of counts. This chain connects TRBV30 to TRBJ1-1, with D perhaps TRBD1 (5 bases). The germline V and J ends were trimmed by 1 base and 12 bases, with 15 bases remaining between them. CDR3 length: 12 amino acids. Germline loops: CDR1 GTSNPN, CDR2 SVGIG (reference sequence). CDR3 nucleotide sequence: TGTGCCTGGAGTGGGGCAGGGCTCCTTTCTTTCTTT. It is translated as CAWSGAGLLSFF.

This chain links TRBV2 with TRBJ1-2; D may be TRBD1 (5 bases). The germline CDR1 and CDR2 sequences are SNHLY and FYNNEI. V was pared by 3 bases and J by 7 bases, with 12 bases between. This CDR3 spans 13 amino acids. In DNA form, the CDR3 reads TGTGCCAGCAGTGAGGCAGGGCGGGGTGGCTACACCTTC. It encodes CASSEAGRGGYTF.